One sample yielded the 4 T cell receptor beta chains listed below, sequenced in a study of T-cell reconstitution after alpha-beta-depleted transplantation in children. Unique molecular identifiers were built into the TCRbeta library. TCRdb re-called the PCR reads through MiXCR, storing one row per CDR3 protein. The table shows about 370,000 distinct CDR3 sequences, with around 21% occurring only once. The sequences come from PBMCs from the stem cell graft donor, collected from the stem cell graft. Every receptor here comes from a human donor who donated a stem cell graft to a child with acute myeloid leukemia.

The sample holds a few counts of this clonotype. The J gene is TRBJ1-2, the V gene TRBV28; 7 bases fit TRBD1. The CDR3 is 12 residues long. Trimming cost V 8 bases and J 2 bases; bases outside gene matches: 2. From germline, CDR1 is MDHEN and CDR2 SYDVKM. CDR3 sequence reads: CASQGGNYGYTF. As DNA, the CDR3 is TGTGCCAGCCAAGGGGGCAACTATGGCTACACCTTC.

This clonotype has more than one count but fewer than ten. This chain connects TRBV6-2 or TRBV6-3 to TRBJ2-5; weak D call: TRBD2 (5 bases). Trimming took off 3 bases at V and 7 bases at J, with 6 bases between the two ends. CDR3 length: 11 residues. Germline-derived CDR1 and CDR2 are MNHEY and SVGEGT. The chain's CDR3 is CASSYEGTQYF. The CDR3 region has the DNA TGTGCCAGCAGTTATGAGGGGACCCAGTACTTC.

This clonotype was detected ten times or more. The chain carries TRBV27 and TRBJ2-1; no definite D call. Germline CDR1 and CDR2: MNHEY and SMNVEV (reference sequence). The V gene lost 1 base and the J gene lost 0 bases, with 10 bases spanning the gap. The CDR3 length is 16 residues. The CDR3 reads CASSLWVLSSYNEQFF. CDR3 in DNA: TGTGCCAGCAGTTTATGGGTTTTGAGCTCCTACAATGAGCAGTTCTTC.

This clonotype occurred a few times. The chain employs TRBV30 and TRBJ1-1; no definite D call. With 1 base removed from V and 0 bases from J, the gap between germline ends came to 6 bases. Germline V gives CDR1 GTSNPN, CDR2 SVGIG (reference sequence). The CDR3 has 13 residues. The CDR3 spells CAWSGEMNTEAFF. CDR3 coding DNA: TGTGCCTGGAGTGGGGAAATGAACACTGAAGCTTTCTTT.